The 27 T cell receptor beta chains in this list originate from one sample, sequenced in a study of graft-versus-host responses after intestinal transplantation. Profiling relied on immunoSEQ multiplex PCR, and the TCRdb table lists in-frame clones only, not all of them. The sample carries around 20,000 clones, about 92% recorded once. This material consisted of PBMCs, taken about 260 days after intestinal transplant. The receptors were sampled from a human patient who received an intestinal transplant, so some T cells may come from the graft donor.

This sequence joins TRBV15 and TRBJ1-1; a weak D match, TRBD1 (5 bases). The V gene lost 7 bases and the J gene lost 1 base, with 13 bases spanning the gap. From germline, CDR1 is LNHNV and CDR2 YYDKDF (reference sequence). This CDR3 comprises 14 residues. The CDR3 DNA is TGTGCCACCACGGGACCTCAGAGGAACACTGAAGCTTTCTTT. This encodes CATTGPQRNTEAFF.

This clone was observed a handful of times. The chain links TRBV19 to TRBJ1-5; no clear D gene. The V gene's germline CDR1 is LNHDA and CDR2 SQIVND (reference sequence). V was clipped by 4 bases and J by 5 bases, with 9 bases between them. This CDR3 is 13 amino acids long. The CDR3 loop is CASSTQPHQPQHF. In DNA form, the CDR3 reads TGTGCCAGTAGTACTCAACCGCATCAGCCCCAGCATTTT.

The chain uses TRBV25-1 and TRBJ2-2, with a weak D call TRBD1 (5 bases). V was cut by 1 base and J by 2 bases, with 8 bases left in between. The CDR3 covers 15 residues. Germline V gene lookup returns CDR1 MGHDK and CDR2 SYGVNS. The CDR3 DNA reads as TGTGCCAGCAGTGAATTTTGGGGCAACACCGGGGAGCTGTTTTTT. Encoded protein: CASSEFWGNTGELFF.

The chain is built from TRBV7-4 and TRBJ2-2; D is undetermined. The ends were cut back, 3 bases at V and 5 bases at J, with 7 bases in the middle. CDR1 and CDR2 from the germline V gene are SGHVT and SQSDAQ. The CDR3 extends over 13 amino acids. Written as DNA, the CDR3 is TGTGCCAGCAGCTTTGGGCAAACCGGGGAGCTGTTTTTT. It is translated as CASSFGQTGELFF.

The chain recombines TRBV27 with TRBJ2-7; 8 bases match TRBD2. Germline V gives CDR1 MNHEY, CDR2 SMNVEV (reference sequence). The CDR3 extends over 15 amino acids. J gave up 4 bases and V 0 bases, and 5 bases lay outside the gene matches. Written as DNA, the CDR3 is TGTGCCAGCAGTTTATCCGGGACTAGTGGGTACGAGCAGTACTTC. It translates to CASSLSGTSGYEQYF.

This chain uses TRBV21-1 with TRBJ2-5; the D segment call TRBD2 is taken from the table without a DNA check. TRBV21-1 is noted as a pseudogene. This CDR3 contains 16 residues. The CDR3 loop reads CASSKVRADLQETQYF. CDR3 in DNA: TGTGCCAGCAGCAAAGTGAGGGCAGACCTTCAAGAGACCCAGTACTTC.

This clone was detected a few times. The chain uses TRBV5-4 and TRBJ1-1, with TRBD1 as a possible D gene (6 bases). CDR3 size: 15 residues. Germline CDR1 is SGHNT and CDR2 is YYREEE (reference sequence). V shed 1 base and J shed 10 bases, with 20 bases lying between them. CDR3 sequence reads: CASSLREVPSTGAFF. The CDR3, as DNA: TGTGCCAGCAGCTTGAGGGAGGTTCCATCGACAGGAGCTTTCTTT.

The chain carries TRBV9 and TRBJ2-7; TRBD2 might be the D (5 bases). Germline V lookup: CDR1 SGDLS, CDR2 YYNGEE. The V end was cut by 0 bases, the J end by 3 bases, with 13 bases between. This CDR3 contains 15 residues. The CDR3 DNA reads as TGTGCCAGCAGCGTAGAAGGCGGGCTGCTCTACGAGCAGTACTTC. Translated, it gives CASSVEGGLLYEQYF.

The chain employs TRBV5-6 and TRBJ2-7, with a possible D match to TRBD2 (6 bases). The CDR3 has 13 amino acids. CDR1 SGHDT and CDR2 YYEEEE come from the germline V gene. V shed 7 bases and J shed 5 bases, with 16 bases lying between them. The CDR3 coding sequence is TGTGCCAGCTGGTACGGGGGTAGTAACGAGCAGTACTTC. Its translation: CASWYGGSNEQYF. The full variable domain, rest sourced from reference TRBV5-6 and TRBJ2-7, is DAGVTQSPTHLIKTRGQQVTLRCSPKSGHDTVSWYQQALGQGPQFIFQYYEEEERQRGNFPDRFSGHQFPNYSSELNVNALLLGDSALYLCASWYGGSNEQYFGPGTRLTVT.

This clone was seen once. This chain's CDR3 is CASSEGWGPKWTDTGELFF. The CDR3 DNA follows: TGTGCCAGCAGTGAAGGGTGGGGCCCTAAATGGACGGATACCGGGGAGCTGTTTTTT. This rearrangement joins TRBV2 to TRBJ2-2, with D maybe TRBD1 (5 bases). V was trimmed by 1 base and J by 5 bases, leaving 23 bases between them. Looked up from germline, CDR1 is SNHLY and CDR2 is FYNNEI. The CDR3 length is 19 residues.

The chain carries TRBV4-1 and TRBJ2-2; weak D call: TRBD2 (6 bases). With 1 base removed from V and 7 bases from J, the gap between germline ends came to 16 bases. The germline CDR1 and CDR2 sequences are MGHRA and YSYEKL. CDR3 length: 16 amino acids. Written as DNA, the CDR3 is TGCGCCAGCAGCCAAGGCGCCGGAGGGGTGGGCGGGGAGCTGTTTTTT. Translated, it gives CASSQGAGGVGGELFF.

The chain uses TRBV29-1 and TRBJ2-1; a weak D match, TRBD1 (6 bases). Trimming pared 8 bases from V and 14 bases from J, leaving 19 bases between. The CDR3 consists of 11 residues. Germline V lookup: CDR1 SQVTM, CDR2 ANQGSEA. The CDR3 DNA is TGCAGCATGGGGGCCGGGCCGAGGGAGTTCTTC. Its translation is CSMGAGPREFF.

The gene calls are TRBV6-1 and TRBJ1-3, with D perhaps TRBD1 (5 bases). The CDR3 spans 16 residues. From germline, CDR1 is MNHNS and CDR2 SASEGT. Trimming took 0 bases from V and 7 from J, leaving 16 bases between them. CDR3 sequence: CASSEATGPLANTIYF. CDR3 nucleotides: TGTGCCAGCAGTGAAGCTACGGGACCGCTTGCGAACACCATATATTTT.

This chain joins TRBV9 and TRBJ2-2; D possibly corresponds to TRBD2 (5 bases). Trimming removed 1 base from V and 7 bases from J, with 23 bases in between. The CDR3 totals 18 residues. Germline V lookup: CDR1 SGDLS, CDR2 YYNGEE. CDR3 sequence (DNA): TGTGCCAGCAGCGTACAACCTGACGGGAACTCCCTCCACGGGGAGCTGTTTTTT. Translating gives CASSVQPDGNSLHGELFF. Drawing the rest from reference TRBV9 and TRBJ2-2, the complete variable domain is DSGVTQTPKHLITATGQRVTLRCSPRSGDLSVYWYQQSLDQGLQFLIQYYNGEERAKGNILERFSAQQFPDLHSELNLSSLELGDSALYFCASSVQPDGNSLHGELFFGEGSRLTVL.

This clone was recorded once. The chain carries TRBV2 and TRBJ2-1; D might be TRBD1 (7 bases). There are 15 residues in the CDR3. Looked up from germline, CDR1 is SNHLY and CDR2 is FYNNEI. Trimming shortened V by 6 bases and J by 6 bases, and 18 bases separated the two germline ends. The CDR3 sequence is CASRLQGTVSNEQFF. The CDR3 nucleotides read TGTGCCAGCAGACTACAGGGGACTGTAAGCAATGAGCAGTTCTTC.

This chain joins TRBV30 and TRBJ1-1; D remains unclear. Germline CDR1 is GTSNPN and CDR2 is SVGIG (reference sequence). This CDR3 contains 13 residues. Trimming shortened V by 7 bases and J by 4 bases, and 16 bases separated the two germline ends. The CDR3 spells CAFEGGSFTEAFF. The CDR3 region has the DNA TGTGCCTTTGAGGGTGGATCGTTCACTGAAGCTTTCTTT.

This clone has only one observation. This chain uses TRBV5-4 with TRBJ2-7; D is uncertain. The V gene lost 1 base and the J gene lost 6 bases, with 8 bases spanning the gap. This CDR3 spans 12 amino acids. CDR1 SGHNT and CDR2 YYREEE come from the germline V gene (reference sequence). This chain's CDR3 is CASSLYLSEQYF. In nucleotides, the CDR3 is TGTGCCAGCAGCTTGTACTTGAGCGAGCAGTACTTC.

The rearrangement uses TRBV10-1 and TRBJ2-1; D not certain. CDR1 and CDR2 from the germline V gene are WNHNN and SYGVQD (reference sequence). V gave up 3 bases and J gave up 4 bases, with 13 bases separating them. The CDR3 runs to 15 residues. CDR3 sequence (DNA): TGCGCCAGCAGTGATTCCCTACCGCCATACAATGAGCAGTTCTTC. This codes for CASSDSLPPYNEQFF.

The chain carries TRBV7-9 and TRBJ2-7, with 7 bases identical to TRBD1. The CDR3 is 12 residues long. Per the germline V gene, CDR1 is SEHNR and CDR2 is FQNEAQ (reference sequence). The junction had 2 bases not matched to a gene; V was cut back by 5 bases and J by 4 bases. The CDR3 sequence: CASSQGVYEQYF. For the CDR3, the DNA is TGTGCCAGCAGCCAGGGGGTTTACGAGCAGTACTTC.

The rearrangement joins TRBV18 to TRBJ1-1; D possibly corresponds to TRBD1 (5 bases). From germline, CDR1 is KGHSH and CDR2 LQKENI. The CDR3 has 13 residues. The V gene lost 5 bases and the J gene lost 0 bases, with 7 bases spanning the gap. The CDR3 loop is CASSETVNTEAFF. The CDR3 DNA sequence: TGTGCCAGCTCAGAGACAGTGAACACTGAAGCTTTCTTT.

The rearrangement joins TRBV9 to TRBJ2-2, with D perhaps TRBD1 (6 bases). The germline V gene has CDR1 SGDLS and CDR2 YYNGEE. Trimming left V 0 bases short and J 0 bases short, with 9 bases between. The CDR3 runs 16 residues. The CDR3 protein is CASSVEQGANTGELFF. The DNA of the CDR3 is TGTGCCAGCAGCGTAGAACAGGGCGCGAACACCGGGGAGCTGTTTTTT.

The rearrangement uses TRBV5-4 and TRBJ2-1; 11 nucleotides agree with TRBD2. Germline V CDR1 and CDR2: SGHNT, YYREEE (reference sequence). V trimming: 4 bases; J trimming: 3 bases; junction bases outside the gene matches: 6. The CDR3 consists of 16 residues. The CDR3 DNA sequence: TGTGCCAGCAGCCTGGGACTAGCGGAAATCTACAATGAGCAGTTCTTC. Protein product: CASSLGLAEIYNEQFF. Using reference TRBV5-4 and TRBJ2-1 for the parts outside the CDR3, the full variable domain is ETGVTQSPTHLIKTRGQQVTLRCSSQSGHNTVSWYQQALGQGPQFIFQYYREEENGRGNFPPRFSGLQFPNYSSELNVNALELDDSALYLCASSLGLAEIYNEQFFGPGTRLTVL.

The chain's CDR3 is CASSLLVLADTQYF. The CDR3 nucleotides are TGTGCCAGCAGCTTATTAGTCTTGGCAGATACGCAGTATTTT. This chain links TRBV7-2 with TRBJ2-3; no clear D gene. CDR3 length equals 14 residues. Germline lookup yields CDR1 SGHTA and CDR2 FQGNSA. Deletions cut 2 bases from V and 4 bases from J, with 10 bases between. The variable domain in full, with the rest retrieved from reference TRBV7-2 and TRBJ2-3, is GAGVSQSPSNKVTEKGKDVELRCDPISGHTALYWYRQSLGQGLEFLIYFQGNSAPDKSGLPSDRFSAERTGGSVSTLTIQRTQQEDSAVYLCASSLLVLADTQYFGPGTRLTVL.

This chain uses TRBV4-1 with TRBJ2-4; D remains ambiguous. The CDR3 spans 14 residues. Per germline, CDR1 MGHRA and CDR2 YSYEKL. The germline V and J ends were trimmed by 3 bases and 3 bases, with 9 bases remaining between them. The CDR3 here is CASSQEGLKNIQYF. The CDR3 coding sequence is TGCGCCAGCAGCCAGGAAGGCCTCAAAAACATTCAGTACTTC.

This sequence joins TRBV6-5 and TRBJ2-1, with 9 bases identical to TRBD1. The junction had 9 bases not matched to a gene; V was cut back by 8 bases and J by 10 bases. The CDR3 is 13 amino acids. Germline CDR1 and CDR2: MNHEY and SVGAGI. CDR3 amino acids: CASGMGQGKEQFF. CDR3 DNA sequence: TGTGCCAGCGGAATGGGACAGGGAAAGGAGCAGTTCTTC.

V is TRBV27 and J is TRBJ2-3, with no clear D. V lost 4 bases and J lost 3, with 5 bases in between. CDR3 length equals 12 residues. Per the germline V gene, CDR1 is MNHEY and CDR2 is SMNVEV (reference sequence). As DNA, the CDR3 is TGTGCCAGCAGTTCCACGACAGATACGCAGTATTTT. The encoded protein is CASSSTTDTQYF.

This clone was counted a single time. This CDR3 is CASSLYLGQVYEQYF. CDR3 DNA: TGTGCCAGCAGTTTATATTTGGGACAGGTTTACGAGCAGTACTTC. The gene calls are TRBV27 and TRBJ2-7; TRBD1 matches at 8 bases. CDR3 length equals 15 residues. Germline V lookup: CDR1 MNHEY, CDR2 SMNVEV (reference sequence). V lost 1 base to trimming and J lost 4 bases; unmatched junction nucleotides: 6.